This entry lists 20 T cell receptor beta chains sequenced from one sample in a study of blood T cell repertoires in COVID-19. TCRdb's table, derived via immunoSEQ multiplex PCR, lists solely in-frame clones and lacks some. This table has roughly 290,000 clones, approximately 89% appearing once. Sample: peripheral blood. These receptors were obtained from a woman aged 45-65 years who had recovered from COVID-19.

This clone was counted a single time. The chain combines TRBV28 with TRBJ1-3, with 9 positions matching TRBD1. CDR3 length: 15 residues. J lost 7 bases, V lost 5 bases, and 9 bases had no gene match. Germline V gene data show CDR1 as MDHEN and CDR2 as SYDVKM. The CDR3 nucleotides are TGTGCCAGCAGTGAGCCGGGACAGGGTTGGAACACCATATATTTT. This sequence encodes CASSEPGQGWNTIYF.

V usage is TRBV2 and J usage is TRBJ2-1; a weak D match, TRBD2 (6 bases). CDR1 and CDR2 (germline): SNHLY, FYNNEI. V dropped 1 base and J dropped 2 bases, with 9 bases sitting between them. This CDR3 has 15 residues. CDR3 protein: CASSEDGTPYNEQFF. In DNA, the CDR3 is TGTGCCAGCAGTGAAGACGGGACTCCCTACAATGAGCAGTTCTTC.

The chain has TRBV27 and TRBJ1-1, with 11 bases matching TRBD1. CDR3 length: 15 residues. The ends lost 5 bases at V and 4 bases at J; junction bases unmatched: 6. Germline-derived CDR1 and CDR2 are MNHEY and SMNVEV (reference sequence). The CDR3 nucleotides read TGTGCCAGCAGTCAAGGGACAGGGGGTTTCACTGAAGCTTTCTTT. Its translation: CASSQGTGGFTEAFF.

This clone has a single count. J is TRBJ2-1 and V is TRBV10-3; unclear D gene. CDR1 ENHRY and CDR2 SYGVKD come from the germline V gene. The CDR3 spans 11 residues. V was shortened by 6 bases and J by 5 bases, with 5 bases between the two germline ends. The CDR3 DNA reads as TGTGCCATCAGGGGCAACAATGAGCAGTTCTTC. It codes for CAIRGNNEQFF.

V and J are TRBV20-1 and TRBJ2-7, with a weak D call TRBD1 (7 bases). The CDR3 covers 14 residues. Germline loops: CDR1 DFQATT, CDR2 SNEGSKA (reference sequence). Trimming pared 3 bases from V and 4 bases from J, leaving 16 bases between. In DNA form, the CDR3 reads TGCAGTGCTAGTACGAAGGGGGCGGGATACGAGCAGTACTTC. The encoded protein is CSASTKGAGYEQYF.

This clone appeared a single time. The J gene is TRBJ2-1, the V gene TRBV29-1, with 8 bases aligning to TRBD2. The junction had 9 bases not matched to a gene; V was cut back by 7 bases and J by 4 bases. The CDR3 totals 14 residues. Looked up from germline, CDR1 is SQVTM and CDR2 is ANQGSEA. The CDR3 here is CSGVRASGYNEQFF. CDR3 coding DNA: TGCAGCGGCGTCCGGGCTAGCGGGTACAATGAGCAGTTCTTC.

The chain employs TRBV7-2 and TRBJ2-5; 8 positions agree with TRBD2. J was trimmed by 4 bases and V by 4 bases; bases with no gene match: 5. The CDR3 extends over 14 amino acids. Germline V CDR1 and CDR2: SGHTA, FQGNSA. The CDR3 region has the DNA TGTGCCAGCAGCTACGGTCGGGGGGGAGAGACCCAGTACTTC. Protein: CASSYGRGGETQYF. The full variable domain, its missing parts supplied by reference TRBV7-2 and TRBJ2-5, is GAGVSQSPSNKVTEKGKDVELRCDPISGHTALYWYRQSLGQGLEFLIYFQGNSAPDKSGLPSDRFSAERTGGSVSTLTIQRTQQEDSAVYLCASSYGRGGETQYFGPGTRLLVL.

CDR3 sequence (DNA): TGTGCCAGCAAGGGGGCGAGATTGGACGAGCAGTACTTC. Protein: CASKGARLDEQYF. The chain employs TRBV12-3 or TRBV12-4 and TRBJ2-7; 7 bases are a match to TRBD1. V lost 7 bases to trimming and J lost 5 bases; unmatched junction nucleotides: 8. The CDR3 runs to 13 residues.

V gene TRBV2 combines with J gene TRBJ1-5; D is unclear. CDR3 length equals 12 residues. Looked up from germline, CDR1 is SNHLY and CDR2 is FYNNEI. The V gene lost 4 bases and the J gene lost 6 bases, with 7 bases spanning the gap. The CDR3 is CASSGRGQPQHF. CDR3 bases: TGTGCCAGCAGTGGCAGAGGTCAGCCCCAGCATTTT.

The chain links TRBV7-8 to TRBJ2-1; D remains ambiguous. This CDR3 has 13 amino acids. From germline, CDR1 is SGHVS and CDR2 FQNEAQ. The ends were cut back, 5 bases at V and 5 bases at J, with 10 bases in the middle. The CDR3 spells CASSRGVDNEQFF. The CDR3 DNA is TGTGCCAGCAGCCGTGGAGTAGACAATGAGCAGTTCTTC.

The table lists this clone with a count of one. The chain is built from TRBV7-2 and TRBJ2-1; 8 nucleotides match TRBD2. The germline V gene has CDR1 SGHTA and CDR2 FQGNSA. CDR3 length equals 16 residues. Germline trimming cut 2 bases from V and 5 bases from J; bases unmatched to any gene: 8. Here the CDR3 reads CASSLTSGYFNNEQFF. The CDR3 coding sequence is TGTGCCAGCAGCTTAACTAGCGGATATTTTAACAATGAGCAGTTCTTC.

The CDR3 reads CASSYSNYEQYF. CDR3 nucleotide sequence: TGTGCCAGCAGTTACAGCAACTACGAGCAGTACTTC. The chain is built from TRBV6-2 or TRBV6-3 and TRBJ2-7; D remains ambiguous. In germline, CDR1 is MNHEY, CDR2 SVGEGT. Trimming left V 2 bases short and J 3 bases short, with 5 bases between. The CDR3 has 12 residues.

The DNA for the CDR3 is TGTGCCAGCTCATCCAGAATGACGGGGGGGCCGGGAGAGACCCAGTACTTC. Translated, it gives CASSSRMTGGPGETQYF. This rearrangement joins TRBV18 to TRBJ2-5, with 8 bases matching TRBD2. The CDR3 sequence is 17 residues long. Germline loops: CDR1 KGHSH, CDR2 LQKENI. J gave up 4 bases and V 5 bases, and 15 bases lay outside the gene matches. The full variable domain, rest sourced from reference TRBV18 and TRBJ2-5, is NAGVMQNPRHLVRRRGQEARLRCSPMKGHSHVYWYRQLPEEGLKFMVYLQKENIIDESGMPKERFSAEFPKEGPSILRIQQVVRGDSAAYFCASSSRMTGGPGETQYFGPGTRLLVL.

The chain joins TRBV24-1 to TRBJ2-5; 14 bases align to TRBD2. Germline V CDR1 and CDR2: KGHDR, SFDVKD. With V trimmed by 4 bases and J by 4 bases, 10 bases remained unmatched. The CDR3 sequence is 18 residues long. The CDR3 DNA reads as TGTGCCACCAGTGAGCGAACCGGGACTAGCGGGAGTGCAGAGACCCAGTACTTC. It yields the protein CATSERTGTSGSAETQYF.

This clone was detected only a few times. V gene TRBV19 combines with J gene TRBJ2-3; D possibly corresponds to TRBD2 (5 bases). The germline gives CDR1 LNHDA, CDR2 SQIVND (reference sequence). The CDR3 is 14 residues long. V lost 5 bases and J 1 base, leaving 10 bases between the germline ends. This CDR3 is CASSFRRGTDTQYF. CDR3 DNA: TGTGCCAGTAGTTTCCGGCGGGGCACAGATACGCAGTATTTT.

V and J are TRBV28 and TRBJ1-1; D gene uncertain. This CDR3 has 12 amino acids. Between the trimmed V and J ends, which lost 6 bases and 10 bases, there was a span of 15 bases. Germline-derived CDR1 and CDR2 are MDHEN and SYDVKM. The chain's CDR3 is CASSLNPQVAFF. DNA of the CDR3: TGTGCCAGCAGCCTGAACCCGCAGGTAGCTTTCTTT.

The rearrangement joins TRBV6-6 to TRBJ2-7; 8 nucleotides agree with TRBD1. The CDR3 has 16 residues. J gave up 1 base and V 2 bases, and 7 bases lay outside the gene matches. Germline V lookup: CDR1 MNHNY, CDR2 SVGAGI (reference sequence). The DNA for the CDR3 is TGTGCCAGCAGTTACGGGGCAGGACAGGGATCCTACGAGCAGTACTTC. This encodes CASSYGAGQGSYEQYF.

The rearrangement links TRBV6-2 or TRBV6-3 to TRBJ2-1; no firm D call. Trimming stripped 0 bases from V and 6 bases from J, with 9 bases between. CDR1 and CDR2 (germline): MNHEY, SVGEGT. The CDR3 loop spans 14 amino acids. This CDR3 is CASSYSSQRNEQFF. The CDR3 DNA reads TGTGCCAGCAGTTACTCGAGTCAGCGCAATGAGCAGTTCTTC.

The rearrangement joins TRBV4-3 to TRBJ2-3; the match to TRBD2 covers 8 bases. The CDR3 is made up of 17 amino acids. J lost 5 bases, V lost 4 bases, and 14 bases had no gene match. Per germline, CDR1 LGHNA and CDR2 YSLEER. CDR3 region: CASSPQREVAGLDTQYF. In DNA, the CDR3 is TGCGCCAGCAGCCCACAACGAGAGGTAGCGGGGTTAGATACGCAGTATTTT.

The chain has TRBV5-4 and TRBJ2-7, with 7 bases lining up with TRBD1. In germline, CDR1 is SGHNT, CDR2 YYREEE (reference sequence). This CDR3 has 16 residues. Trimming at V came to 4 bases and at J to 3 bases, leaving 13 bases not matched to a gene. This chain's CDR3 is CASSPDSGGLVYEQYF. CDR3 DNA sequence: TGTGCCAGCAGCCCGGACTCAGGGGGTTTGGTCTACGAGCAGTACTTC.